This record looks at one T cell receptor (beta chain) sequence and its context. This clonotype was found a few times. It has no known antigen specificity. There are no base qualities to consult, and no much larger clone falls within one base. The sample comes from a study of human T cells and chemical hapten exposure (TCRdb year 2021). With respect to the entire study: For sensitization, 2% DPC in acetone was applied to a roughly 2 cm by roughly 2 cm area of upper inner arm skin. In alopecia patients, the study followed how the peripheral blood TCR repertoire changed in vivo over primary and secondary sensitization to diphenylcyclopropenone (DPC), a hapten. Alopecia areata with under or over 50% scalp involvement, alopecia totalis and alopecia universalis were represented in the patient cohort, which was mostly female. Weekly therapeutic DPC doses were additionally applied to the scalp of patients throughout the roughly 24-week study period. Patch testing was performed on the upper back with Finn chambers containing 0.01% DPC, and the patch tests were scored after 6 days according to International Contact Dermatitis Research Group standards. Patient blood was sampled pre-sensitization (week 0) and at 2, 6 and about 24 weeks after DPC sensitization. Blood for TCR sequencing was provided by twenty-nine alopecia patients at one to four time points (pre-sensitization, 2, 6 and 24 weeks). Libraries were pooled for sequencing, and variation in per-sample TCR yields was attributed mainly to small differences in library volumes within the pool.

General findings and caveats noted by the study authors: Repeated subsampling changed both the strength of the expansion versus patch-test correlation and the threshold at which the correlation became significant. Significantly more large CDR3 similarity clusters were formed by expanded TCRs than by pre-sensitization or healthy control sets, consistent with antigen-driven responses. The number of TCRs above 1 in 1000 frequency did not change with DPC sensitization; there was no evidence of global repertoire structure alterations. All patients had alopecia, a presumed autoimmune disease, so their immune response might differ from that of healthy individuals. Patch test score was positively correlated with the number of PT1 expanded TCRs, with significance at thresholds 8, 16 and 32 but not at 4.

The protocol used for the library was RACE. Sequencing was performed on a NextSeq 500. During library preparation, unique molecular identifiers were attached to individual cDNA molecules so that TCRs could be counted in a quantitative, reproducible way. From each blood RNA sample, both TCR alpha and TCR beta chains were sequenced. Under the source paper's analysis protocol: A median of roughly 100,000 TCRs per sample was observed, with a range of about 20,000 to 750,000. The Decombinator software suite was used to annotate V, J and CDR3 in the TCR reads. For the PS versus PT1 abundance plots, all samples were subsampled to the same number of TCRs (28,000). TCRs were defined as expanded if absent before sensitization and observed at least eight times at the 2-week time point. Through fastp at Q25 and MiXCR, TCRdb rebuilt clones from the public reads, retaining in-frame beta chains. Rows are combined by CDR3 protein, so each entry shows the most common genes and DNA. The V and J calls come from TCRdb's annotation, not from the publication. The sample contains around 300,000 distinct CDR3 sequences, about 7% of them found a single time. The ten largest clones take up 8% to 9% of the sample.

Spanning cysteine to phenylalanine, the CDR3 consists of 12 amino acids. This entry keeps only the CDR3 DNA: 36 bases, framed from base 1. V gives up 3 bases and J gives up 4 bases, and the segment between their germline ends measures 3 bases. The germline V gene provides CDR1 KGHDR and CDR2 SFDVKD. In the paper's terms, the time point label means: patch test 1, 2 weeks after DPC sensitization. The label giving this sample's treatment or condition can be read as: therapeutic diphenylcyclopropenone sensitization with weekly scalp DPC. Blood at each patch-test visit was drawn before the patch test was applied. To be eligible, patients had to be aged 18 to 70, diagnosed with alopecia and judged suitable for DPC therapy, while pregnant patients were excluded. Total RNA was extracted from unfractionated whole blood that had been collected in Tempus Blood RNA tubes.

The sequence links TRBV24-1 to TRBJ1-5, with the D gene uncertain. This receptor was taken from a woman aged 18-29 years with alopecia areata. Some clones in this sample may be carry-over from other donors' samples. Sample: whole blood, taken in connection with sensitization to the hapten diphenylcyclopropenone (DPC). CDR3 protein: CATSDGNQPQHF. In nucleotide form, the sequence is TGTGCCACCAGTGATGGGAATCAGCCCCAGCATTTT.